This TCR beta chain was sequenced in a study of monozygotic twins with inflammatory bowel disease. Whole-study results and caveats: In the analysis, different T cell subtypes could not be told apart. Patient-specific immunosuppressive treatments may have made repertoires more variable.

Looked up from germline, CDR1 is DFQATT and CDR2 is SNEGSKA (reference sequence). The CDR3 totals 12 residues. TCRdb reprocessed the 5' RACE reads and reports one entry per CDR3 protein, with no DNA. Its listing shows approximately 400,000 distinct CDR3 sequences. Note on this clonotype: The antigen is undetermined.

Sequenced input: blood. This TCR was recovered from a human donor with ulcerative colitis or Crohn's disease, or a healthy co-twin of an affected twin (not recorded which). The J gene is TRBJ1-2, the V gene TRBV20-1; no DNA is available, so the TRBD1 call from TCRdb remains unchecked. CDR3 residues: CSARVWAEGYTF.